A selection of T cell receptor beta chains follows, all from one sample in a study of immune heterogeneity within non-small cell lung tumors. Via MiXCR, TCRdb re-called the multiplex PCR reads, giving one row per CDR3 protein. The top ten hold approximately 3.7% of the sample, which has under 13,000 distinct CDR3 sequences, 15% to 25% seen once. The sample consisted of lung tumor tissue. The receptors originated from a man between 60 and 70 years old with non-small cell lung cancer. The CDR3 runs from the conserved cysteine through the conserved F or W. D genes are given only for firm matches. For some rows the clone size is stated as once, few or many, or as a class when expanded; others skip it.

abundance | j_gene | d_gene | v_gene | CDR3aa | CDR3nt
few | TRBJ1-5 | NA | TRBV20-1 | CSASPVGQPVNQPQHF | TGCAGTGCTAGCCCTGTAGGACAGCCAGTCAATCAGCCCCAGCATTTT
few | TRBJ1-2 | TRBD1 | TRBV28 | CASKGQGTGYTF | TGTGCCAGCAAGGGACAGGGAACCGGCTACACCTTC
many | TRBJ1-3 | NA | TRBV5-1 | CASSEGSGNTIYF | TGCGCCAGCAGTGAGGGATCTGGAAACACCATATATTTT
few | TRBJ2-3 | NA | TRBV13 | CASTLSRDSTQYF | TGTGCCAGCACCCTCAGCCGGGACTCTACGCAGTATTTT
few | TRBJ2-1 | TRBD2 | TRBV20-1 | CSARGTSGSNEQFF | TGCAGTGCTAGGGGGACTAGCGGGAGCAATGAGCAGTTCTTC
medium-sized | TRBJ2-7 | TRBD2 | TRBV6-2/TRBV6-3 | CASGNIGLASYEQYF | TGTGCCAGCGGGAATATTGGACTAGCGAGTTACGAGCAGTACTTC
NA | TRBJ2-1 | TRBD2 | TRBV5-1 | CASSLAGIFLEQFF | TGCGCCAGCAGCCTAGCGGGAATATTTCTTGAGCAGTTCTTC
medium-sized | TRBJ2-7 | TRBD1 | TRBV6-1 | CATTGEGFEQYF | TGTGCCACTACAGGGGAAGGGTTCGAGCAGTACTTC
medium-sized | TRBJ2-5 | TRBD2 | TRBV12-5 | CAGGSEGETQYF | TGTGCGGGGGGGAGCGAGGGAGAGACCCAGTACTTC
NA | TRBJ2-3 | NA | TRBV29-1 | CSVVSGGAPTDTQYF | TGCAGCGTTGTTTCCGGGGGCGCGCCCACAGATACGCAGTATTTT
few | TRBJ1-4 | NA | TRBV18 | CASSPANEKLFF | TGTGCCAGCTCACCGGCTAATGAAAAACTGTTTTTT
medium-sized | TRBJ2-7 | NA | TRBV2 | CASRKGDISYEQYF | TGTGCCAGCAGAAAGGGGGACATATCCTACGAGCAGTACTTC
medium-sized | TRBJ2-7 | NA | TRBV11-2 | CASSLSRDISYEQYF | TGTGCCAGCAGCCTCTCCCGGGACATCTCCTACGAGCAGTACTTC
few | TRBJ1-1 | NA | TRBV3-1 | CASSPWTADEAFF | TGTGCCAGCAGCCCCTGGACGGCCGATGAAGCTTTCTTT
NA | TRBJ1-6 | NA | TRBV7-3 | CASILQSSGPLHF | TGTGCCAGCATCTTGCAGTCCTCGGGACCCCTCCACTTT
NA | TRBJ2-2 | TRBD2 | TRBV12-3/TRBV12-4 | CASSQLAVGTGELFF | TGTGCCAGCAGTCAACTAGCGGTCGGCACCGGGGAGCTGTTTTTT
NA | TRBJ2-2 | NA | TRBV5-6 | CASSWGMGFNTGELFF | TGTGCCAGCAGCTGGGGTATGGGCTTCAACACCGGGGAGCTGTTTTTT
many | TRBJ1-1 | TRBD1 | TRBV24-1 | CATSDLKGARAEAFF | TGTGCCACCAGTGATTTGAAGGGGGCAAGGGCTGAAGCTTTCTTT
NA | TRBJ2-1 | NA | TRBV6-2/TRBV6-3 | CASRHNYNEQFF | TGTGCCAGCAGACACAACTACAATGAGCAGTTCTTC
few | TRBJ2-6 | NA | TRBV7-3 | CASSLKGANVLTF | TGTGCCAGCAGCTTAAAAGGGGCCAACGTCCTGACTTTC
NA | TRBJ1-1 | TRBD1 | TRBV20-1 | CSAKKGGADTEAFF | TGCAGTGCCAAAAAAGGGGGCGCGGACACTGAAGCTTTCTTT
medium-sized | TRBJ2-6 | NA | TRBV19 | CASSTIRGFSSGANVLTF | TGTGCCAGTAGTACCATCAGGGGCTTCAGCTCTGGGGCCAACGTCCTGACTTTC
few | TRBJ2-7 | NA | TRBV4-2 | CASSLSAFYEQYF | TGTGCCAGCAGCCTATCGGCTTTTTACGAGCAGTACTTC
medium-sized | TRBJ2-2 | TRBD2 | TRBV27 | CASSTLNRREGVTGELFF | TGTGCCAGCAGCACCCTCAACAGGCGGGAGGGCGTGACCGGGGAGCTGTTTTTT
few | TRBJ2-7 | TRBD2 | TRBV29-1 | CSVGGGRDHLYEQYF | TGCAGCGTTGGGGGGGGGAGGGACCACCTCTACGAGCAGTACTTC
NA | TRBJ2-1 | NA | TRBV30 | CACPKYSSYNEQFF | TGTGCCTGTCCTAAGTACAGCTCCTACAATGAGCAGTTCTTC
medium-sized | TRBJ2-7 | NA | TRBV6-1 | CASRNRDASSYEQYF | TGTGCCAGCAGGAACCGGGACGCCAGCTCCTACGAGCAGTACTTC
few | TRBJ1-5 | NA | TRBV10-3 | CAIRNGAGDGSNQPQHF | TGTGCCATCAGGAATGGGGCAGGGGACGGTTCCAATCAGCCCCAGCATTTT